These 10 T cell receptor beta chains were all obtained from the same sample, sequenced in a study of shared clonotypes between healthy human individuals. The repertoire was sequenced with immunoSEQ multiplex PCR; TCRdb's copy has only in-frame clones and lacks some. The table records around 750,000 clones, roughly 70% of them present only once. Sequencing was done on a sample of memory CD4+ T cells sorted from blood. Subset denoted: CD45RA-negative fraction. Source of these receptors: a woman aged 25 to 39 in good health.

The chain is built from TRBV7-9 and TRBJ2-1; D perhaps matches TRBD2 (5 bases). The CDR3 has 16 amino acids. Trimming stripped 6 bases from V and 6 bases from J, with 21 bases between. Germline V gives CDR1 SEHNR, CDR2 FQNEAQ (reference sequence). The CDR3 region is CASRPGLRITGNEQFF. The CDR3 DNA follows: TGTGCCAGCAGACCCGGACTTAGGATTACGGGCAATGAGCAGTTCTTC.

The chain joins TRBV7-9 to TRBJ2-3, with 11 bases aligning to TRBD2. J was trimmed by 3 bases and V by 0 bases; bases with no gene match: 5. This CDR3 spans 17 amino acids. Germline V CDR1 and CDR2: SEHNR, FQNEAQ (reference sequence). In DNA, the CDR3 is TGTGCCAGCAGCTTAGCGCGGGGACTAGCGGTAACAGATACGCAGTATTTT. Amino acids: CASSLARGLAVTDTQYF.

This chain links TRBV19 with TRBJ2-7; D is perhaps TRBD2 (6 bases). Germline V gene data show CDR1 as LNHDA and CDR2 as SQIVND (reference sequence). V lost 9 bases and J lost 2, with 11 bases in between. The CDR3 consists of 12 residues. The CDR3: CAREEGAYEQYF. CDR3 nucleotide sequence: TGTGCCAGAGAGGAGGGCGCCTACGAGCAGTACTTC.

This rearrangement joins TRBV7-9 to TRBJ2-5; D is unresolved. CDR3 length: 15 amino acids. Trimming cost V 10 bases and J 5 bases, with 23 bases left between them. CDR1 is SEHNR and CDR2 is FQNEAQ in the germline V gene (reference sequence). The CDR3 loop is CAITSLQPRSETQYF. The CDR3 DNA follows: TGTGCCATCACTTCCCTCCAGCCCAGGTCGGAGACCCAGTACTTC.

The rearrangement uses TRBV2 and TRBJ2-1; 10 bases are shared with TRBD2. Germline CDR1 reads SNHLY; CDR2 reads FYNNEI. J was trimmed by 9 bases and V by 3 bases; bases with no gene match: 8. This CDR3 has 15 amino acids. CDR3 in amino acids: CASSEQLAGVGEQFF. CDR3 nucleotide sequence: TGTGCCAGCAGTGAGCAGCTAGCGGGAGTCGGTGAGCAGTTCTTC.

The V call is TRBV6-6, the J call TRBJ2-1; no clear D gene. Germline-derived CDR1 and CDR2 are MNHNY and SVGAGI (reference sequence). The V end was cut by 5 bases, the J end by 4 bases, with 12 bases between. The CDR3 consists of 14 residues. This chain's CDR3 is CASSLNFGYNEQFF. The CDR3 nucleotides read TGTGCCAGCAGTCTCAATTTTGGATACAATGAGCAGTTCTTC.

J is TRBJ2-6 and V is TRBV7-5; the table assigns TRBD1, which was not confirmed against the DNA. TRBV7-5 is annotated as a pseudogene. CDR3 size: 17 residues. The CDR3 coding sequence is TGTGCCAGAAGGCAAAGTTGTAGACAAAGTCGGGCCAACGTCCTGACTTTC. Translation gives CARRQSCRQSRANVLTF.

V usage is TRBV25-1 and J usage is TRBJ2-5; D perhaps matches TRBD1 (5 bases). Gene TRBJ2-7 matches the end of the DNA better, so the J call may be wrong. Germline-derived CDR1 and CDR2 are MGHDK and SYGVNS. The CDR3 runs to 16 residues. The CDR3 coding sequence is TGTGCCAGCAGTGACTTCAGTAGGGGCTCCTCCTACGAGCAGTACTTC. Protein sequence: CASSDFSRGSSYEQYF.

The rearrangement links TRBV28 to TRBJ2-1, with a weak D call TRBD2 (6 bases). Trimming pared 2 bases from V and 5 bases from J, leaving 10 bases between. This CDR3 comprises 14 residues. The germline V gene has CDR1 MDHEN and CDR2 SYDVKM. The CDR3 DNA reads as TGTGCCAGCAGTTTAGTAGCGGACCACAATGAGCAGTTCTTC. Encoded protein: CASSLVADHNEQFF.

The V gene is TRBV27, the J gene TRBJ2-3; 8 bases align to TRBD2. This CDR3 contains 17 residues. Germline V gene lookup returns CDR1 MNHEY and CDR2 SMNVEV (reference sequence). Germline trimming cut 2 bases from V and 0 bases from J; bases unmatched to any gene: 7. CDR3 loop: CASSLRPSGQSTDTQYF. The CDR3 DNA is TGTGCCAGCAGTTTAAGGCCTAGCGGGCAAAGCACAGATACGCAGTATTTT.